A selection of T cell receptor beta chains follows, all from one sample in a study of CD8 T cells in Susac syndrome. A single record per CDR3 protein comes from TCRdb applying MiXCR to the immunoSEQ multiplex PCR reads. The repertoire holds roughly 110,000 distinct CDR3 sequences, with approximately 94% as singletons. The sample comprised CD8+ T cells from PBMCs. Every receptor here comes from a human donor with Susac syndrome. Each CDR3 is given with its conserved first and last residue. D genes are given only for firm matches. Expanded clones are given a class, and other clones once, few, many or no size at all.

j_call | d_call | v_call | clone_size | cdr3_nt | cdr3_aa
TRBJ1-5 | TRBD1 | TRBV20-1 | NA | TGCAGTGCAAGACAGGGCCCCTTACCTTATAGCAATCAGCCCCAGCATTTT | CSARQGPLPYSNQPQHF
TRBJ2-1 | NA | TRBV20-1 | NA | TGCAGTGCTATCCCCCCGGCGAGTAGCGTCCTTAATGAGCAGTTCTTC | CSAIPPASSVLNEQFF
TRBJ2-1 | NA | TRBV9 | NA | TGTGCCAGCAGCTTGTCAGGGAACAATGAGCAGTTCTTC | CASSLSGNNEQFF
TRBJ2-7 | NA | TRBV18 | once | TGTGCCAGCTCACCCTTGGACAGCTACGAGCAGTACTTC | CASSPLDSYEQYF
TRBJ2-3 | TRBD2 | TRBV20-1 | NA | TGCAGTGCCTATCTAGCGGAGGGCACAGATACGCAGTATTTT | CSAYLAEGTDTQYF
TRBJ2-5 | NA | TRBV4-1 | NA | TGCGCCAGCAGCCAAGCGCTCCTGTCGGGGGCCCAGTACTTC | CASSQALLSGAQYF
TRBJ2-5 | NA | TRBV11-1 | NA | TGTGCCAGCAGCCAGGGGGGGGCCCAGTACTTC | CASSQGGAQYF
TRBJ1-2 | NA | TRBV25-1 | NA | TGTGCCAGCAGTGCCCGACAAAACTATGGCTACACCTTC | CASSARQNYGYTF
TRBJ2-3 | TRBD2 | TRBV2 | NA | TGTGCCAGCAGTGAGCCTAGCGGGGGGTACACAGATACGCAGTATTTT | CASSEPSGGYTDTQYF
TRBJ2-7 | NA | TRBV13 | NA | TGTGCCAGCAGCCACGCGGCGTCAGAGTTCCACGAGCAGTACTTC | CASSHAASEFHEQYF
TRBJ1-6 | NA | TRBV5-1 | NA | TGCGCCAGCAGCTTGGATCCGAGAGGGACACCCCTCCACTTT | CASSLDPRGTPLHF
TRBJ2-3 | TRBD2 | TRBV6-4 | NA | TGTGCCAGCAGTGTCGCTAGCGGGGGGTCAGATACGCAGTATTTT | CASSVASGGSDTQYF
TRBJ2-5 | NA | TRBV7-9 | NA | TGTGCCTCCCCACGGGGTCAAGAGACCCAGTACTTC | CASPRGQETQYF
TRBJ1-6 | NA | TRBV27 | NA | TGTGCCAGCAGTCCCCCTGGGGGGATAGGTTCACCCCTCCACTTT | CASSPPGGIGSPLHF
TRBJ2-7 | NA | TRBV5-1 | NA | TGCGCCAGCAGCTTCTACCTCCTCGGAGACGAGCAGTACTTC | CASSFYLLGDEQYF
TRBJ2-7 | NA | TRBV18 | NA | TGTGCCAGCTCACCGAACGAAGAGACAGGTCTCTACGAGCAGTACTTC | CASSPNEETGLYEQYF
TRBJ1-4 | TRBD1 | TRBV2 | NA | TGTGCCAGCACCACCTCCGGGACAGGGGCGCACTTGGATGAAAAACTGTTTTTT | CASTTSGTGAHLDEKLFF
TRBJ2-1 | TRBD1 | TRBV19 | NA | TGTGCCAGTAGTATCTGGGACAGGGAGGGCATTGAGCAGTTCTTC | CASSIWDREGIEQFF
TRBJ2-3 | TRBD2 | TRBV12-3/TRBV12-4 | NA | TGTGCCAGCAGCGTACTAGCGGGGGTCACAGATACGCAGTATTTT | CASSVLAGVTDTQYF
TRBJ2-7 | TRBD1 | TRBV19 | NA | TGTGCCAGTGGACAGGGCGCCCACGAGCAGTACTTC | CASGQGAHEQYF
TRBJ1-6 | TRBD1 | TRBV4-3 | NA | TGCGCCAGCAGCCAAGCCGGACAGGGAAGTTCACCCCTCCACTTT | CASSQAGQGSSPLHF
TRBJ2-7 | NA | TRBV7-9 | once | TGTGCCAGCAGCGAAAGAACAGGATACGAGCAGTACTTC | CASSERTGYEQYF
TRBJ1-5 | NA | TRBV9 | NA | TGTGCCAGCAGCGCAGGACCCCTGAGCAATCAGCCCCAGCATTTT | CASSAGPLSNQPQHF
TRBJ1-1 | NA | TRBV27 | NA | TGTGCCAGCAGGCGGGGGACAGAAGCTTTCTTT | CASRRGTEAFF
TRBJ2-7 | TRBD1 | TRBV5-1 | NA | TGCGCCAGCAGCTCCGAGGGGGCCAGCTACGAGCAGTACTTC | CASSSEGASYEQYF
TRBJ2-5 | NA | TRBV11-2 | NA | TGTGCCAGCAGCTTAGTTTTACAAGAGACCCAGTACTTC | CASSLVLQETQYF
TRBJ2-7 | TRBD1 | TRBV12-3/TRBV12-4 | NA | TGTGCCAGCAGCGGGACAGGAACCTACGAGCAGTACTTC | CASSGTGTYEQYF
TRBJ1-1 | NA | TRBV4-1 | NA | TGCGCCAGCAGTTTGGAGGGGGATGGAGCGACTGAAGCTTTCTTT | CASSLEGDGATEAFF
TRBJ1-1 | NA | TRBV4-1 | NA | TGCGCCAGCAGCCAAGTACAGGGTGGGGACACTGAAGCTTTCTTT | CASSQVQGGDTEAFF
TRBJ2-5 | NA | TRBV11-2 | NA | TGTGCCAGCAGCTTACGGGAGACCCAGTACTTC | CASSLRETQYF
TRBJ1-2 | NA | TRBV20-1 | NA | TGCAGTGCTAGGGGGGGATCTAACTATGGCTACACCTTC | CSARGGSNYGYTF
TRBJ2-7 | NA | TRBV20-1 | NA | TGCAGTGCTAGAGATACGGCCGGACCTCCGGACTACGAGCAGTACTTC | CSARDTAGPPDYEQYF
TRBJ1-1 | NA | TRBV5-6 | NA | TGTGCCAGCAGCCCACGGGGACGCCGGACTGAAGCTTTCTTT | CASSPRGRRTEAFF
TRBJ2-3 | TRBD2 | TRBV20-1 | NA | TGCAGTGCTCCCCTACCCGGCGCCGAGGGCGGGGGGAGCACAGATACGCAGTATTTT | CSAPLPGAEGGGSTDTQYF
TRBJ2-7 | TRBD1 | TRBV6-1 | NA | TGTGCCAGCAGTCCGACAGGGATGTTCTACGAGCAGTACTTC | CASSPTGMFYEQYF
TRBJ2-5 | NA | TRBV12-3/TRBV12-4 | once | TGTGCCAGCAGTCCGGACGCGCGGACCCAGTACTTC | CASSPDARTQYF
TRBJ2-5 | TRBD2 | TRBV12-3/TRBV12-4 | NA | TGTGCCAGCAGTTTTGGGGGGGCCCAGTACTTC | CASSFGGAQYF
TRBJ2-4 | NA | TRBV19 | NA | TGTGCCAGTAGTTTCAGGGGGGAACGAGGAGCCAAAAACATTCAGTACTTC | CASSFRGERGAKNIQYF
TRBJ2-7 | NA | TRBV13 | NA | TGTGCCAGCAGCTCAGACCAAGGGGCCAGGGGCTCCTACGAGCAGTACTTC | CASSSDQGARGSYEQYF
TRBJ2-7 | NA | TRBV5-1 | NA | TGCGCCAGCATGGGTGGAGACGGGGCCTACGAGCAGTACTTC | CASMGGDGAYEQYF
TRBJ2-5 | TRBD2 | TRBV11-1 | NA | TGTGCCAGCAGCTTAGCCGGGACTAGCCGGGGGACCCAGTACTTC | CASSLAGTSRGTQYF
TRBJ1-2 | TRBD1 | TRBV2 | NA | TGTGCCAGCAGTGAAACAGGGGATAACTATGGCTACACCTTC | CASSETGDNYGYTF
TRBJ2-7 | NA | TRBV7-9 | NA | TGTGCCAGCAGCTTACCGGGGGACTGGGAGCAGTACTTC | CASSLPGDWEQYF
TRBJ1-1 | NA | TRBV29-1 | once | TGCAGCGTTGACGGGGTTTTGAACACTGAAGCTTTCTTT | CSVDGVLNTEAFF
TRBJ2-1 | TRBD2 | TRBV4-3 | NA | TGCGCCAGCAGCCCCGGACTAGCGGCCTCCTACAATGAGCAGTTCTTC | CASSPGLAASYNEQFF